These T cell receptor beta chains were read from a single sample in a study of cytomegalovirus exposure and HLA in healthy donors. Assay: immunoSEQ multiplex PCR; the TCRdb copy retains only in-frame clones and omits some. The sample holds 150,000 to 250,000 clones; 79% are singletons and the top ten take over 1.5%. The specimen was PBMCs. Source of these receptors: a girl aged 5-17 years in good health and CMV-seropositive. CDR3s include the opening cysteine and the closing phenylalanine or tryptophan. Fields, in order: V gene, D gene, CDR3 protein. The D gene is left open where the match is weak.

TRBV29-1 | TRBD1 | CSVEEQGEAFF
TRBV11-3 | NA | CASRKGGTANYGHTF
TRBV10-3 | TRBD2 | CAITTGTSGGGTYNEQFF
TRBV6-5 | NA | CASALADTYEQYF
TRBV5-6 | TRBD1 | CASSSRTGLAETQYF
TRBV30 | NA | CAWSSAGINQPQHF
TRBV5-8 | TRBD1 | CASSPRDRGPYEQYF
TRBV4-3 | TRBD1 | CASSRFRATGVVEQYF
TRBV27 | TRBD1 | CASSLVTGGEQYF
TRBV19 | NA | CASSLRSGVEQYF
TRBV13 | NA | CASSLPGHSGANVLTF
TRBV7-9 | NA | CASSFQRIQETQYF
TRBV18 | NA | CASSRLKVNTEAFF
TRBV27 | TRBD2 | CASSKGTSGLNEQFF
TRBV9 | NA | CASSGGGGTDTQYF
TRBV29-1 | NA | CSVAGGPDNEQFF
TRBV19 | NA | CASRSRPGGNTEAFF
TRBV6-6 | NA | CASSSTLSEQYF
TRBV19 | TRBD1 | CASSGTGFEQYF
TRBV9 | TRBD1 | CASSVAETGVSYNSPLHF
TRBV11-3 | TRBD1 | CASSSGTADTQYF
TRBV29-1 | NA | CSVSTVWPGQTPLGGYTF
TRBV7-6 | TRBD1 | CASSSMGQGNYGYTF
TRBV6-1 | TRBD1 | CASRPDRGGTQYF
TRBV7-2 | TRBD1 | CASSLVQGASTEAFF
TRBV5-5 | NA | CASRTLSSYEQYF
TRBV30 | NA | CAWSLKSTLNTEAFF
TRBV15 | TRBD1 | CATSSQTGSPYEQYF
TRBV7-9 | NA | CASSLFTGLGNQPQHF
TRBV18 | TRBD2 | CASSRTSGGAGDTGELFF
TRBV27 | TRBD2 | CASRPTSGGPSYEQYF
TRBV29-1 | TRBD2 | CSAAGTSDEQYF
TRBV27 | TRBD1 | CASSLYGGTGLYGYTF
TRBV4-3 | TRBD1 | CASSQRTGPTDTQYF
TRBV7-2 | NA | CASSFWTEEAYEQYF
TRBV7-2 | NA | CASSPRVKSGNQGSLEQYF
TRBV14 | NA | CASSQDWILANPEQFF
TRBV4-3 | TRBD1 | CASSQDFTGGPGELFF
TRBV18 | TRBD1 | CASSPDRAGVQYF
TRBV4-3 | NA | CASSQDFAASTKTEAFF
TRBV4-1 | NA | CASSQDRGSDPRYF
TRBV5-1 | NA | CASFKTVSADTQYF
TRBV4-3 | NA | CASSQGPNQPQHF
TRBV6-4 | NA | CASRVSGGYTGELFF
TRBV27 | NA | CASSLAGVALNTEAFF
TRBV27 | TRBD1 | CASSRQGDTGELFF
TRBV11-3 | TRBD1 | CASSLDRQGRDAYSNQPQHF
TRBV7-8 | NA | CASSLHRTGDTEAFF
TRBV19 | TRBD2 | CASRRTSGATDTQYF